The 32 T cell receptor beta chains listed next were all sequenced from one sample in a study of cytomegalovirus exposure and HLA in healthy donors. It was with 60 Vbeta and 13 Jbeta primers that the PCR ran. The table came from immunoSEQ multiplex PCR; TCRdb's copy has only in-frame clones and leaves some out. Here the sample spans about 190,000 clones, about 83% being singletons. The specimen was PBMCs. These receptors originate from a woman aged 25 to 39 in good health and CMV-seropositive.

This sequence joins TRBV7-2 and TRBJ2-7; TRBD2 aligns across 13 bases. This CDR3 region has 16 residues. Per germline, CDR1 SGHTA and CDR2 FQGNSA. Trimming at V came to 2 bases and at J to 3 bases, leaving 4 bases not matched to a gene. The CDR3: CASSLFGTSGDYEQYF. The CDR3 region has the DNA TGTGCCAGCAGCTTATTCGGGACTAGCGGGGACTACGAGCAGTACTTC.

The J gene is TRBJ2-1, the V gene TRBV5-1; no firm D call. This CDR3 is 15 amino acids long. Trimming took 5 bases from V and 1 from J, leaving 13 bases between them. Looked up from germline, CDR1 is SGHRS and CDR2 is YFSETQ. The CDR3 DNA reads as TGCGCCAGCAGATCGACACTGAATTCCTACAATGAGCAGTTCTTC. Protein sequence: CASRSTLNSYNEQFF. The complete variable domain, with remaining parts taken from reference TRBV5-1 and TRBJ2-1, reads KAGVTQTPRYLIKTRGQQVTLSCSPISGHRSVSWYQQTPGQGLQFLFEYFSETQRNKGNFPGRFSGRQFSNSRSEMNVSTLELGDSALYLCASRSTLNSYNEQFFGPGTRLTVL.

The chain is built from TRBV10-1 and TRBJ2-3, with 14 bases identical to TRBD2. V dropped 6 bases and J dropped 5; count of bases not matched to a gene: 4. The CDR3 is 15 amino acids. Per the germline V gene, CDR1 is WNHNN and CDR2 is SYGVQD (reference sequence). DNA of the CDR3: TGCGCCAGCAGCAGACTAGCGGGGGGGAGAGATACGCAGTATTTT. It specifies CASSRLAGGRDTQYF.

The chain has TRBV5-1 and TRBJ2-3; TRBD2 matches 7 bases. The CDR3 spans 15 residues. CDR1 and CDR2 from the germline V gene are SGHRS and YFSETQ. V lost 0 bases, J lost 5 bases, and 6 bases stayed unmatched. The CDR3 is CASSLGDREVDTQYF. In DNA, the CDR3 is TGCGCCAGCAGCTTGGGGGACCGGGAGGTAGATACGCAGTATTTT. The full variable domain, with the rest looked up from reference TRBV5-1 and TRBJ2-3, is KAGVTQTPRYLIKTRGQQVTLSCSPISGHRSVSWYQQTPGQGLQFLFEYFSETQRNKGNFPGRFSGRQFSNSRSEMNVSTLELGDSALYLCASSLGDREVDTQYFGPGTRLTVL.

This clone occurred once. The chain employs TRBV27 and TRBJ2-5, with 9 bases lining up with TRBD1. Trimming took 2 bases from V and 5 from J; bases not matched to a gene: 6. The germline CDR1 and CDR2 sequences are MNHEY and SMNVEV (reference sequence). CDR3 length: 15 residues. Here the CDR3 reads CASSLRDRVGETQYF. DNA of the CDR3: TGTGCCAGCAGTTTAAGGGACAGGGTAGGGGAGACCCAGTACTTC.

To note about this clone: The junction departs from germline at one end; a sequencing error may be responsible. The chain has TRBV7-7 and TRBJ2-5; TRBD2 matches 13 bases. This CDR3 comprises 17 residues. From germline, CDR1 is SSHAT and CDR2 FNYEAQ (reference sequence). The CDR3 region is CASSQGLAGFSLETQYF. DNA of the CDR3: TGTGCTAGCAGCCAGGGACTAGCGGGGTTCTCGTTAGAGACCCAGTACTTC.

For the CDR3, the DNA is TGTGCCAGCAGCTGGGGACTTCAAGAGACCCAGTACTTC. It is translated as CASSWGLQETQYF. The J gene is TRBJ2-5, the V gene TRBV7-3; D perhaps matches TRBD2 (6 bases). Germline CDR1 reads SGHTA; CDR2 reads FQGTGA. V lost 4 bases to trimming and J lost 2 bases, with 8 bases between them. The CDR3 loop spans 13 amino acids.

The chain employs TRBV7-9 and TRBJ1-1; D possibly corresponds to TRBD1 (6 bases). The V and J ends lost 5 bases and 5 bases respectively, with 21 bases between them. This CDR3 has 16 residues. The germline V gene has CDR1 SEHNR and CDR2 FQNEAQ (reference sequence). The CDR3 reads CASSTPGGARETEAFF. The DNA for the CDR3 is TGTGCCAGCAGCACGCCTGGGGGGGCGAGGGAGACTGAAGCTTTCTTT.

This clone was picked up a small number of times. V and J are TRBV6-5 and TRBJ1-1; 8 bases fit TRBD1. V dropped 0 bases and J dropped 11; count of bases not matched to a gene: 11. Germline values: CDR1 MNHEY, CDR2 SVGAGI. CDR3 length equals 15 residues. DNA of the CDR3: TGTGCCAGCAGTTACTCTGGACAGGGCCTGTTGTTGGCTTTCTTT. Encoded protein: CASSYSGQGLLLAFF.

The chain uses TRBV5-6 and TRBJ1-6; D unclear. V lost 0 bases and J 1 base, leaving 11 bases between the germline ends. The CDR3 spans 17 residues. Per the germline V gene, CDR1 is SGHDT and CDR2 is YYEEEE. Here the CDR3 DNA reads TGTGCCAGCAGCTTGGGAGCGGGCACGTCCTATAATTCACCCCTCCACTTT. This translates into CASSLGAGTSYNSPLHF.

This chain uses TRBV28 with TRBJ1-1; 9 bases agree with TRBD1. CDR3 length: 19 amino acids. Trimming removed 3 bases from V and 0 bases from J; junction bases left unmatched: 14. Germline V CDR1 and CDR2: MDHEN, SYDVKM. CDR3 sequence: CASSFAVENRGRMNTEAFF. The CDR3 nucleotides read TGTGCCAGCAGTTTTGCGGTAGAGAACAGGGGGCGGATGAACACTGAAGCTTTCTTT.

The CDR3 DNA follows: TGCAGCGTTGATGAGGGCCGGGAGACCCAGTACTTC. Its protein product is CSVDEGRETQYF. The chain joins TRBV29-1 to TRBJ2-5; a possible D gene is TRBD2 (5 bases). V lost 3 bases, J lost 5 bases, and 10 bases lay in between. CDR1 SQVTM and CDR2 ANQGSEA come from the germline V gene. The CDR3 has 12 amino acids.

The chain couples TRBV5-1 to TRBJ2-7, with D tentatively TRBD1 (6 bases). The CDR3 consists of 15 residues. Germline CDR1 and CDR2: SGHRS and YFSETQ. V was pared by 5 bases and J by 1 base, with 16 bases between. The CDR3 nucleotides read TGCGCCAGCAGGAAGCAGGGACAAGAGTCCTACGAGCAGTACTTC. Translated: CASRKQGQESYEQYF.

The J gene is TRBJ2-1, the V gene TRBV7-2, with D perhaps TRBD1 (5 bases). The length of the CDR3 is 16 residues. V was clipped by 5 bases and J by 8 bases, with 22 bases between them. Germline-derived CDR1 and CDR2 are SGHTA and FQGNSA. This chain's CDR3 is CASSPLGSLRTYEQFF. The CDR3 bases are TGTGCCAGCAGCCCCCTGGGTAGCCTGAGGACATATGAGCAGTTCTTC.

The chain uses TRBV28 and TRBJ2-7, with D maybe TRBD1 (5 bases). V lost 6 bases and J lost 4, with 16 bases in between. Germline V lookup: CDR1 MDHEN, CDR2 SYDVKM. The length of the CDR3 is 14 residues. The CDR3 DNA is TGTGCCAGCAGCTACGACAGCAGCGAATACGAGCAGTACTTC. Amino acid sequence: CASSYDSSEYEQYF.

This chain connects TRBV9 to TRBJ1-2, with 7 bases aligning to TRBD1. V gave up 0 bases and J gave up 4 bases; unmatched junction bases: 3. Germline CDR1 reads SGDLS; CDR2 reads YYNGEE. The CDR3 consists of 14 residues. CDR3 in amino acids: CASSVVGGAYGYTF. CDR3 sequence (DNA): TGTGCCAGCAGCGTAGTAGGGGGCGCCTATGGCTACACCTTC.

The chain joins TRBV10-3 to TRBJ1-5; no clear D gene. The germline V gene encodes CDR1 ENHRY and CDR2 SYGVKD. The CDR3 contains 15 residues. With 3 bases removed from V and 2 bases from J, the gap between germline ends came to 11 bases. In DNA form, the CDR3 reads TGTGCCATCAGTGAATCCGGGAGTGGCAATCAGCCCCAGCATTTT. As protein: CAISESGSGNQPQHF.

The chain has TRBV7-9 and TRBJ2-1, with no clear D. V was clipped by 1 base and J by 7 bases, with 5 bases between them. This CDR3 is built from 12 residues. Germline lookup yields CDR1 SEHNR and CDR2 FQNEAQ (reference sequence). The CDR3, as DNA: TGTGCCAGCAGCTTAGTAGAGAATGAGCAGTTCTTC. This encodes CASSLVENEQFF. Supplemented by reference TRBV7-9 and TRBJ2-1, the full variable domain reads DTGVSQNPRHKITKRGQNVTFRCDPISEHNRLYWYRQTLGQGPEFLTYFQNEAQLEKSRLLSDRFSAERPKGSFSTLEIQRTEQGDSAMYLCASSLVENEQFFGPGTRLTVL.

The gene calls are TRBV12-5 and TRBJ2-1; the D gene is possibly TRBD2 (6 bases). V dropped 3 bases and J dropped 8 bases, with 26 bases sitting between them. The CDR3 totals 18 residues. Per the germline V gene, CDR1 is LGHNT and CDR2 is FRNRAP. CDR3 in amino acids: CASGLDVDGTPRRHEQFF. CDR3 in DNA: TGTGCTAGTGGTTTAGATGTAGATGGGACTCCCCGAAGGCATGAGCAGTTCTTC.

This chain uses TRBV9 with TRBJ2-1; 11 nucleotides line up with TRBD1. Germline V gene lookup returns CDR1 SGDLS and CDR2 YYNGEE. The CDR3 extends over 17 amino acids. Losses at the gene ends were 0 bases for V and 8 bases for J; bases not matched to a gene: 10. The CDR3 reads CASSVAGPGQGEYEQFF. The CDR3 DNA sequence: TGTGCCAGCAGCGTAGCGGGGCCGGGACAGGGGGAATATGAGCAGTTCTTC. The full variable domain, in which reference TRBV9 and TRBJ2-1 provide the parts outside the CDR3, is DSGVTQTPKHLITATGQRVTLRCSPRSGDLSVYWYQQSLDQGLQFLIQYYNGEERAKGNILERFSAQQFPDLHSELNLSSLELGDSALYFCASSVAGPGQGEYEQFFGPGTRLTVL.

In DNA, the CDR3 is TGTGCCAGCAGTGAAGCGAATCTAGTCGGCACTGAAGCTTTCTTT. Its protein product is CASSEANLVGTEAFF. The genes are TRBV6-1 and TRBJ1-1; D not certain. Trimming removed 0 bases from V and 4 bases from J, with 12 bases in between. CDR1 and CDR2 (germline): MNHNS, SASEGT. This CDR3 is 15 amino acids long.

CDR3 loop: CASSWGDRDFNQPQHF. CDR3 nucleotides: TGCGCCAGCAGCTGGGGGGACAGGGATTTCAATCAGCCCCAGCATTTT. V and J are TRBV5-1 and TRBJ1-5; the match to TRBD1 covers 9 bases. V shed 3 bases and J 3 bases; nucleotides not matched to a gene: 7. The CDR3 covers 16 residues. The V gene's germline CDR1 is SGHRS and CDR2 YFSETQ.

The V and J genes are TRBV2 and TRBJ1-5, with D possibly TRBD1 on 5 matching bases. The CDR3 is made up of 13 amino acids. Germline values: CDR1 SNHLY, CDR2 FYNNEI. Deletions cut 3 bases from V and 7 bases from J, with 10 bases between. The CDR3 sequence is CASSERQTQPQHF. CDR3 sequence (DNA): TGTGCCAGCAGTGAGAGACAGACCCAGCCCCAGCATTTT.

The chain joins TRBV19 to TRBJ1-5; 8 bases line up with TRBD1. CDR3 length: 15 amino acids. V dropped 2 bases and J dropped 3; count of bases not matched to a gene: 3. Germline V gene data show CDR1 as LNHDA and CDR2 as SQIVND (reference sequence). This CDR3 is CASSIRDRLNQPQHF. In DNA form, the CDR3 reads TGTGCCAGTAGTATACGGGACAGGCTCAATCAGCCCCAGCATTTT.

The chain links TRBV2 to TRBJ1-2; D call uncertain. Germline lookup yields CDR1 SNHLY and CDR2 FYNNEI. Trimming took 4 bases from V and 4 from J, leaving 7 bases between them. CDR3 length: 12 amino acids. The CDR3 loop reads CASSASSYGYTF. The CDR3 DNA follows: TGTGCCAGCAGTGCCTCCTCCTATGGCTACACCTTC.

This chain joins TRBV25-1 and TRBJ2-3; TRBD2 agrees at 8 bases. The ends lost 3 bases at V and 4 bases at J; junction bases unmatched: 12. The CDR3 is 17 residues long. Looked up from germline, CDR1 is MGHDK and CDR2 is SYGVNS. The CDR3 loop reads CASSEPPMGLEADTQYF. CDR3 DNA sequence: TGTGCCAGCAGTGAGCCCCCGATGGGACTAGAAGCAGATACGCAGTATTTT.

The V and J genes are TRBV7-2 and TRBJ2-5; D unresolved. The length of the CDR3 is 14 residues. Germline V CDR1 and CDR2: SGHTA, FQGNSA. The V end lost 2 bases, the J end lost 4 bases, and 11 bases lay between the germline ends. The CDR3: CASSLRSGRETQYF. Written as DNA, the CDR3 is TGTGCCAGCAGCTTAAGATCCGGTCGAGAGACCCAGTACTTC. The variable domain in full, completed from reference TRBV7-2 and TRBJ2-5, reads GAGVSQSPSNKVTEKGKDVELRCDPISGHTALYWYRQSLGQGLEFLIYFQGNSAPDKSGLPSDRFSAERTGGSVSTLTIQRTQQEDSAVYLCASSLRSGRETQYFGPGTRLLVL.

The V and J genes are TRBV19 and TRBJ2-1; D call uncertain. V was trimmed by 3 bases and J by 0 bases, leaving 15 bases between them. The length of the CDR3 is 17 residues. Germline assignment: CDR1 LNHDA and CDR2 SQIVND (reference sequence). CDR3 residues: CASSIAPASSSYNEQFF. CDR3 coding DNA: TGTGCCAGTAGTATCGCCCCCGCTTCCAGCTCCTACAATGAGCAGTTCTTC.

The J gene is TRBJ2-7, the V gene TRBV27, with a weak D call TRBD1 (6 bases). The CDR3 is 13 residues long. Germline CDR1 MNHEY, CDR2 SMNVEV (reference sequence). Trimming pared 6 bases from V and 4 bases from J, leaving 13 bases between. CDR3 nucleotides: TGTGCCAGCAGCCTAGGTAGGGGGTACGAGCAGTACTTC. The encoded protein is CASSLGRGYEQYF.

The chain couples TRBV11-3 to TRBJ2-2; D is perhaps TRBD2 (7 bases). There are 14 residues in the CDR3. Germline CDR1 reads SGHNT; CDR2 reads YENEEA. Trimming stripped 1 base from V and 6 bases from J, with 9 bases between. As DNA, the CDR3 is TGTGCCAGCAGCTTAGCGGGGGGCGCCGGGGAGCTGTTTTTT. It is translated as CASSLAGGAGELFF. Drawing the rest from reference TRBV11-3 and TRBJ2-2, the complete variable domain is EAGVVQSPRYKIIEKKQPVAFWCNPISGHNTLYWYLQNLGQGPELLIRYENEEAVDDSQLPKDRFSAERLKGVDSTLKIQPAELGDSAVYLCASSLAGGAGELFFGEGSRLTVL.

The chain links TRBV28 to TRBJ1-1; no clear D gene. V lost 7 bases and J 4 bases, leaving 16 bases between the germline ends. The CDR3 consists of 14 residues. Germline CDR1 and CDR2: MDHEN and SYDVKM. The CDR3 sequence: CASTTTPLGTEAFF. CDR3 nucleotides: TGTGCCAGCACCACCACACCGCTAGGCACTGAAGCTTTCTTT. Looking up the rest from reference TRBV28 and TRBJ1-1 gives the full variable domain: DVKVTQSSRYLVKRTGEKVFLECVQDMDHENMFWYRQDPGLGLRLIYFSYDVKMKEKGDIPEGYSVSREKKERFSLILESASTNQTSMYLCASTTTPLGTEAFFGQGTRLTVV.

This clone was seen a few times. This rearrangement joins TRBV7-9 to TRBJ2-3; perhaps TRBD2 as D (6 bases). V was cut by 5 bases and J by 0 bases, with 12 bases left in between. This CDR3 is 15 amino acids long. CDR1 SEHNR and CDR2 FQNEAQ come from the germline V gene (reference sequence). The CDR3 reads CASSHDGTSTDTQYF. CDR3 bases: TGTGCCAGCAGCCATGACGGGACTAGCACAGATACGCAGTATTTT.